The 29 T cell receptor beta chains below come from one sample, sequenced in a study of CD8+ T cells in alopecia areata. Following RNA extraction, reverse transcription yielded cDNA that acted as the sequencing template. The protocol was immunoSEQ multiplex PCR, while the TCRdb copy is restricted to in-frame clones and leaves out a portion. Counted here are around 99,000 clones, less than 90% occurring once; the ten biggest clones make up 20% to 25%. Noted treatment: oral pan-JAK inhibitor, 5-10 mg twice daily. The sequenced sample was CD8+ T cells sorted from blood, obtained at week 24, from a patient treated with tofacitinib. The receptors derive from a human donor with alopecia areata.

This chain joins TRBV10-2 and TRBJ1-5; D unclear. The CDR3 spans 14 residues. V was shortened by 3 bases and J by 4 bases, with 10 bases between the two germline ends. The V gene's germline CDR1 is WSHSY and CDR2 SAAADI. The CDR3 DNA is TGCGCCAGCAGTGAAGTAGGGTTAAATCAGCCCCAGCATTTT. Its protein product is CASSEVGLNQPQHF.

V and J are TRBV10-3 and TRBJ1-1; 10 bases are a match to TRBD1. The ends lost 7 bases at V and 8 bases at J; junction bases unmatched: 13. Germline V gene lookup returns CDR1 ENHRY and CDR2 SYGVKD. The CDR3 is 15 residues long. The CDR3 coding sequence is TGTGCCATCACCCCGGGACAGGGGATAGATACAGAAGCTTTCTTT. This translates into CAITPGQGIDTEAFF.

The rearrangement uses TRBV4-1 and TRBJ1-2; D remains unclear. Germline values: CDR1 MGHRA, CDR2 YSYEKL. The CDR3 covers 17 residues. The germline V and J ends were trimmed by 0 bases and 8 bases, with 22 bases remaining between them. The DNA of the CDR3 is TGCGCCAGCAGCCAAGATCGACCCAGCCTCTTCCCCCGGGGCTACACCTTC. Its translation: CASSQDRPSLFPRGYTF.

The chain joins TRBV30 to TRBJ2-1, with a possible D match to TRBD2 (5 bases). V was pared by 4 bases and J by 5 bases, with 12 bases between. The CDR3 loop spans 13 amino acids. Per germline, CDR1 GTSNPN and CDR2 SVGIG (reference sequence). The CDR3 here is CAWTAVSHNEQFF. In DNA form, the CDR3 reads TGTGCCTGGACAGCGGTGTCACACAATGAGCAGTTCTTC.

As for this clone: Relative to the germline gene, one junction end is altered; a read error may explain this. The chain links TRBV7-7 to TRBJ2-5; 12 nucleotides align to TRBD2. Germline CDR1 and CDR2: SSHAT and FNYEAQ (reference sequence). This CDR3 comprises 17 residues. DNA of the CDR3: TGTGCTAGCAGCCCTCGACTAGCGGGGGTTTATCAAGAGACCCAGTACTTC. This sequence encodes CASSPRLAGVYQETQYF. The full variable domain, with the rest looked up from reference TRBV7-7 and TRBJ2-5, is GAGVSQSPRYKVTKRGQDVTLRCDPISSHATLYWYQQALGQGPEFLTYFNYEAQPDKSGLPSDRFSAERPEGSISTLTIQRTEQRDSAMYRCASSPRLAGVYQETQYFGPGTRLLVL.

A few counts support this clone. The chain links TRBV29-1 to TRBJ2-3; 8 nucleotides line up with TRBD2. Germline CDR1 reads SQVTM; CDR2 reads ANQGSEA. This CDR3 contains 15 residues. V trimming: 1 base; J trimming: 4 bases; junction bases outside the gene matches: 7. The DNA for the CDR3 is TGCAGCGTTGAAGGAGTGACTAGCGAGGCAGATACGCAGTATTTT. Encoded protein: CSVEGVTSEADTQYF.

The chain links TRBV5-6 to TRBJ2-3, with 8 bases matching TRBD1. Trimming took 2 bases from V and 3 from J; bases not matched to a gene: 5. The length of the CDR3 is 15 residues. The germline V gene encodes CDR1 SGHDT and CDR2 YYEEEE. CDR3 coding DNA: TGTGCCAGCAGCTTCCTGACAGGGGAGACAGATACGCAGTATTTT. It is translated as CASSFLTGETDTQYF. The full variable domain, completed using reference TRBV5-6 and TRBJ2-3, is DAGVTQSPTHLIKTRGQQVTLRCSPKSGHDTVSWYQQALGQGPQFIFQYYEEEERQRGNFPDRFSGHQFPNYSSELNVNALLLGDSALYLCASSFLTGETDTQYFGPGTRLTVL.

This clone turned up a few times. The V gene is TRBV4-1, the J gene TRBJ1-1; D ambiguous. There are 15 residues in the CDR3. Germline CDR1 reads MGHRA; CDR2 reads YSYEKL. Trimming removed 2 bases from V and 0 bases from J, with 10 bases in between. CDR3 amino acids: CASSQYDQVNTEAFF. In nucleotides, the CDR3 is TGCGCCAGCAGCCAATATGACCAAGTGAACACTGAAGCTTTCTTT.

A single count supports this clone. The chain uses TRBV4-1 and TRBJ2-7, with D possibly matching TRBD2 (6 bases). CDR3 length equals 14 residues. Trimming removed 0 bases from V and 3 bases from J, with 9 bases in between. CDR1 is MGHRA and CDR2 is YSYEKL in the germline V gene. This CDR3 reads CASSQETSGYEQYF. In nucleotides, the CDR3 is TGCGCCAGCAGCCAAGAGACTAGTGGCTACGAGCAGTACTTC.

This sequence joins TRBV7-2 and TRBJ2-7, with D uncertain. V lost 6 bases to trimming and J lost 0 bases, with 18 bases between them. Germline CDR1 is SGHTA and CDR2 is FQGNSA. The CDR3 covers 16 residues. The CDR3 DNA reads as TGTGCCAGCAGTCCGAGAGGTTACACGAGCTCCTACGAGCAGTACTTC. This encodes CASSPRGYTSSYEQYF.

The chain has TRBV6-6 and TRBJ1-5; D is possibly TRBD1 (5 bases). Germline V CDR1 and CDR2: MNHNY, SVGAGI (reference sequence). There are 13 residues in the CDR3. V lost 7 bases and J lost 2, with 9 bases in between. CDR3: CASNGGGNQPQHF. The DNA of the CDR3 is TGTGCCAGCAATGGGGGGGGCAATCAGCCCCAGCATTTT.

Here the CDR3 reads CSVEDLQGYTDTQYF. Here the CDR3 DNA reads TGCAGCGTTGAAGATCTTCAGGGCTACACAGATACGCAGTATTTT. This chain links TRBV29-1 with TRBJ2-3, with D perhaps matching TRBD1 (5 bases). The V end was cut by 0 bases, the J end by 2 bases, with 12 bases between. Germline CDR1 is SQVTM and CDR2 is ANQGSEA. The CDR3 is 15 amino acids.

V gene TRBV14 combines with J gene TRBJ2-1; 7 bases line up with TRBD2. Trimming took 5 bases from V and 0 from J; bases not matched to a gene: 13. The CDR3 loop spans 18 amino acids. In germline, CDR1 is SGHDN, CDR2 FVKESK. DNA for the CDR3: TGTGCCAGCAGCAGCTATCCGGGAGGCTCTAGCTCCTACAATGAGCAGTTCTTC. It translates to CASSSYPGGSSSYNEQFF.

The chain joins TRBV6-6 to TRBJ2-7, with 7 bases lining up with TRBD1. There are 13 residues in the CDR3. After removal of 2 bases from V and 6 bases from J, the junction contained 4 bases not matched to a gene. Germline loops: CDR1 MNHNY, CDR2 SVGAGI (reference sequence). The CDR3 region has the DNA TGTGCCAGCAGTTACACAGGGGAGCGCGAGCAGTACTTC. The encoded protein is CASSYTGEREQYF.

In this sample, this clone turned up a few times. The rearrangement links TRBV7-9 to TRBJ2-7; unclear D gene. Trimming shortened V by 2 bases and J by 5 bases, and 7 bases separated the two germline ends. The CDR3 consists of 12 residues. CDR1 and CDR2 from the germline V gene are SEHNR and FQNEAQ (reference sequence). The CDR3 protein is CASSLTGNEQYF. CDR3 nucleotide sequence: TGTGCCAGCAGCTTAACTGGGAACGAGCAGTACTTC.

The CDR3 sequence: CSVAHPSSYNEQFF. As DNA, the CDR3 is TGCAGCGTCGCCCACCCGAGCTCCTACAATGAGCAGTTCTTC. The chain recombines TRBV29-1 with TRBJ2-1; D is undetermined. V was clipped by 6 bases and J by 0 bases, with 12 bases between them. CDR1 is SQVTM, CDR2 ANQGSEA, per germline. The CDR3 totals 14 residues.

V usage is TRBV2 and J usage is TRBJ2-7; no clear D. Germline CDR1 reads SNHLY; CDR2 reads FYNNEI. The CDR3 spans 14 residues. The V and J ends lost 2 bases and 5 bases respectively, with 13 bases between them. In DNA, the CDR3 is TGTGCCAGCAGTGAATTTGTACTAAGGAACGAGCAGTACTTC. Amino acid sequence: CASSEFVLRNEQYF. The whole variable domain, remainder taken from reference TRBV2 and TRBJ2-7, is EPEVTQTPSHQVTQMGQEVILRCVPISNHLYFYWYRQILGQKVEFLVSFYNNEISEKSEIFDDQFSVERPDGSNFTLKIRSTKLEDSAMYFCASSEFVLRNEQYFGPGTRLTVT.

The V and J genes are TRBV27 and TRBJ1-2; no firm D call. The CDR3 is 13 residues long. V was cut by 3 bases and J by 2 bases, with 7 bases left in between. Germline V gene sequence: CDR1 MNHEY, CDR2 SMNVEV (reference sequence). CDR3 sequence reads: CASSFGRNYGYTF. The CDR3 region has the DNA TGTGCCAGCAGTTTTGGCAGAAACTATGGCTACACCTTC.

The gene calls are TRBV5-1 and TRBJ2-3, with TRBD1 matching 7 bases. Germline values: CDR1 SGHRS, CDR2 YFSETQ. This CDR3 contains 16 residues. V trimming: 3 bases; J trimming: 5 bases; junction bases outside the gene matches: 12. The chain's CDR3 is CASSSIPGTDLDTQYF. DNA for the CDR3: TGCGCCAGCAGCTCCATTCCCGGGACAGATTTAGATACGCAGTATTTT.

The chain joins TRBV7-8 to TRBJ1-5, with 9 bases that match TRBD1. Germline V gene data show CDR1 as SGHVS and CDR2 as FQNEAQ. The CDR3 contains 15 residues. The V segment lost 5 bases and the J segment 2 bases; nucleotides outside the gene matches: 4. CDR3 protein: CASSPTGGRNQPQHF. In DNA form, the CDR3 reads TGTGCCAGCAGCCCGACAGGGGGGCGCAATCAGCCCCAGCATTTT.

The chain couples TRBV30 to TRBJ2-5; 8 nucleotides line up with TRBD2. The V and J ends lost 5 bases and 5 bases, in that order; junction bases with no gene match: 4. The CDR3 is made up of 12 amino acids. Germline CDR1 is GTSNPN and CDR2 is SVGIG (reference sequence). CDR3 sequence: CAWGSGVETQYF. The CDR3, as DNA: TGTGCCTGGGGTAGCGGGGTGGAGACCCAGTACTTC.

The chain links TRBV5-1 to TRBJ2-3; D possibly corresponds to TRBD2 (6 bases). The CDR3 is 15 amino acids. With 1 base removed from V and 2 bases from J, the gap between germline ends came to 11 bases. Germline V gene sequence: CDR1 SGHRS, CDR2 YFSETQ. The CDR3 sequence is CASSLRGIVTDTQYF. Written as DNA, the CDR3 is TGCGCCAGCAGCTTGCGGGGGATTGTCACAGATACGCAGTATTTT.

The rearrangement uses TRBV10-3 and TRBJ2-1; 7 positions match TRBD1. Germline V CDR1 and CDR2: ENHRY, SYGVKD. The trim removed 0 bases at V and 2 bases at J, leaving 4 bases unmatched. The CDR3 has 16 residues. The CDR3 loop reads CAISESVQGPYNEQFF. In DNA form, the CDR3 reads TGTGCCATCAGTGAGTCGGTACAGGGGCCCTACAATGAGCAGTTCTTC.

The gene calls are TRBV7-9 and TRBJ1-1; D remains ambiguous. CDR3 length: 13 amino acids. V was pared by 2 bases and J by 4 bases, with 8 bases between. Looked up from germline, CDR1 is SEHNR and CDR2 is FQNEAQ (reference sequence). CDR3 sequence: CASSLSVGTEAFF. For the CDR3, the DNA is TGTGCCAGCAGCTTATCGGTGGGCACTGAAGCTTTCTTT.

The rearrangement joins TRBV14 to TRBJ2-1; TRBD2 is a possible D gene (7 bases). The CDR3 is 17 amino acids. The V end lost 1 base, the J end lost 4 bases, and 17 bases lay between the germline ends. Germline lookup yields CDR1 SGHDN and CDR2 FVKESK. The CDR3 loop reads CASSQAWGGESYNEQFF. The CDR3 region has the DNA TGTGCCAGCAGCCAAGCTTGGGGGGGCGAGTCTTACAATGAGCAGTTCTTC.

The chain uses TRBV6-6 and TRBJ2-5; 7 bases map to TRBD2. V was clipped by 5 bases and J by 4 bases; unmatched bases: 4. This CDR3 comprises 13 residues. CDR1 MNHNY and CDR2 SVGAGI come from the germline V gene (reference sequence). The CDR3 is CASSRGVGETQYF. CDR3 nucleotide sequence: TGTGCCAGCAGTCGGGGGGTAGGAGAGACCCAGTACTTC.

The chain is built from TRBV2 and TRBJ1-1; D unresolved. Trimming took 1 base from V and 5 from J, leaving 11 bases between them. The CDR3 has 14 residues. The germline V gene has CDR1 SNHLY and CDR2 FYNNEI. This CDR3 reads CASSEGPGWTEAFF. As DNA, the CDR3 is TGTGCCAGCAGTGAAGGCCCGGGCTGGACTGAAGCTTTCTTT.

The chain uses TRBV4-3 and TRBJ1-3; no clear D. CDR3 length: 15 amino acids. From germline, CDR1 is LGHNA and CDR2 YSLEER. Trimming took off 2 bases at V and 0 bases at J, with 8 bases between the two ends. CDR3 nucleotides: TGCGCCAGCAGCCAATCCAGGCTCTCTGGAAACACCATATATTTT. It codes for CASSQSRLSGNTIYF.

The rearrangement joins TRBV5-1 to TRBJ1-1; D possibly corresponds to TRBD1 (6 bases). From germline, CDR1 is SGHRS and CDR2 YFSETQ. V lost 1 base and J 0 bases, leaving 13 bases between the germline ends. The CDR3 has 16 amino acids. The CDR3 reads CASSLKTGALNTEAFF. The CDR3 coding sequence is TGCGCCAGCAGCTTGAAGACAGGAGCCCTGAACACTGAAGCTTTCTTT.